The rows below give T cell receptor beta chains drawn from one sample of a study of CD8+ T cells in alopecia areata. TCRdb keeps only in-frame clones here, not all; method: immunoSEQ multiplex PCR. The sample includes roughly 64,000 clones, roughly 45% of them seen just once. The sample consisted of NKG2D-low CD8+ T cells sorted from blood. Every receptor here comes from a human donor with alopecia areata. Both conserved end residues are part of each CDR3. Each record gives: clone size, J gene, V gene, D gene, CDR3 protein, CDR3 DNA. The D gene is left open where the match is weak. Not every row has a clone size; where given, it reads once, few, many or a size class.

.	TRBJ1-1	TRBV29-1	.	CSVEGTEAFF	TGCAGCGTTGAGGGCACTGAAGCTTTCTTT
.	TRBJ2-5	TRBV7-8	.	CASSGGREETQYF	TGTGCCAGCAGCGGGGGGCGGGAAGAGACCCAGTACTTC
once	TRBJ1-1	TRBV6-5	.	CASTNGGVWAEAFF	TGTGCCAGCACCAACGGCGGGGTCTGGGCTGAAGCTTTCTTT
few	TRBJ2-7	TRBV28	.	CASSPPGTGYEQYF	TGTGCCAGCAGTCCCCCAGGTACCGGCTACGAGCAGTACTTC
.	TRBJ1-1	TRBV2	.	CASTPPGASEAFF	TGTGCCAGCACCCCACCAGGAGCGTCTGAAGCTTTCTTT
.	TRBJ1-6	TRBV13	.	CASSLGGAGNSPLHF	TGTGCCAGCAGCTTAGGGGGGGCAGGTAATTCACCCCTCCACTTT
.	TRBJ1-3	TRBV29-1	TRBD1	CSVVGQGKGYAGNTIYF	TGCAGCGTTGTGGGACAGGGGAAAGGATATGCTGGAAACACCATATATTTT
.	TRBJ1-1	TRBV2	.	CATLSGRREAFF	TGTGCCACCCTAAGCGGCCGGCGAGAAGCTTTCTTT
few	TRBJ1-1	TRBV19	.	CASTPLSYEETTEAFF	TGTGCCAGTACCCCCCTTAGCTATGAGGAGACCACTGAAGCTTTCTTT
few	TRBJ2-7	TRBV15	TRBD2	CATSTTRTSGSNEQYF	TGTGCCACCAGCACCACTCGGACTAGCGGGAGCAACGAGCAGTACTTC
once	TRBJ2-3	TRBV13	TRBD1	CASSLRQGGTDTQYF	TGTGCCAGCAGCCTTCGACAGGGGGGAACAGATACGCAGTATTTT
.	TRBJ2-1	TRBV12-5	.	CASGLVGGGSNEQFF	TGTGCTAGTGGTTTGGTGGGTGGGGGTTCCAATGAGCAGTTCTTC
.	TRBJ2-5	TRBV4-3	TRBD2	CASSQELAGALNQETQYF	TGCGCCAGCAGCCAAGAGCTAGCGGGAGCCCTAAACCAAGAGACCCAGTACTTC
few	TRBJ2-3	TRBV10-1	.	CASSERDGPTRQPTDTQYF	TGCGCCAGCAGTGAACGCGACGGCCCGACTCGCCAACCCACAGATACGCAGTATTTT
few	TRBJ1-2	TRBV19	.	CASRSETVQYGYTF	TGTGCCAGTCGAAGTGAGACAGTTCAATATGGCTACACCTTC
.	TRBJ2-7	TRBV29-1	.	CSVRQGSSYEQYF	TGCAGCGTCCGGCAGGGGTCTTCCTACGAGCAGTACTTC
.	TRBJ1-6	TRBV29-1	.	CSVAPWTADNSPLHF	TGCAGCGTGGCTCCCTGGACGGCCGATAATTCACCCCTCCACTTT
.	TRBJ2-3	TRBV10-3	.	CAISERGLGTDTQYF	TGTGCCATCAGTGAGCGGGGGTTGGGCACAGATACGCAGTATTTT
.	TRBJ2-5	TRBV7-9	.	CASSLLGLGALKETQYF	TGTGCCAGCAGCTTACTCGGCCTGGGGGCGCTGAAAGAGACCCAGTACTTC
.	TRBJ1-2	TRBV27	.	CASRSALEPYGYTF	TGTGCCAGCAGATCCGCCTTGGAACCCTATGGCTACACCTTC
few	TRBJ1-1	TRBV29-1	TRBD1	CSVMTGGRYNEAFF	TGCAGCGTTATGACAGGGGGCAGATATAATGAAGCTTTCTTT
.	TRBJ2-3	TRBV7-2	.	CASSLTGRYTDTQYF	TGTGCCAGCAGCTTGACAGGGAGGTACACAGATACGCAGTATTTT
.	TRBJ1-1	TRBV6-5	.	CASSYGYGDTEAFF	TGTGCCAGCAGTTATGGGTACGGGGACACTGAAGCTTTCTTT
.	TRBJ2-7	TRBV9	.	CASSVGDLSYEQYF	TGTGCCAGCAGCGTAGGGGACCTGAGCTACGAGCAGTACTTC
.	TRBJ2-1	TRBV23-1	.	CASSQSTPYNEQFF	TGCGCCAGCAGTCAATCTACACCATACAATGAGCAGTTCTTC
.	TRBJ1-2	TRBV6-5	TRBD1	CASSYAQGAGGYTF	TGTGCCAGCAGTTACGCACAGGGGGCAGGTGGCTACACCTTC
many	TRBJ2-1	TRBV6-5	TRBD1	CASSYGGGTGPNEQFF	TGTGCCAGCAGTTATGGGGGCGGGACAGGTCCCAATGAGCAGTTCTTC
.	TRBJ2-1	TRBV29-1	.	CSSPGSGPRYNEQFF	TGCAGCTCCCCGGGAAGCGGCCCAAGGTACAATGAGCAGTTCTTC
.	TRBJ2-1	TRBV29-1	.	CSSFYGEQFF	TGCAGCTCTTTTTACGGTGAGCAGTTCTTC
once	TRBJ2-7	TRBV11-2	TRBD1	CASRSRQGRYEQYF	TGTGCCAGCAGGTCAAGACAGGGAAGATACGAGCAGTACTTC
.	TRBJ2-7	TRBV7-8	TRBD2	CASSLGSGVTYEQYF	TGTGCCAGCAGCTTAGGGAGCGGGGTGACTTACGAGCAGTACTTC
few	TRBJ2-5	TRBV2	.	CASSLRDLQETQYF	TGTGCCAGCAGCCTCAGGGACTTACAAGAGACCCAGTACTTC
.	TRBJ1-5	TRBV11-2	.	CASSLDQPQHF	TGTGCCAGCAGTCTTGATCAGCCCCAGCATTTT
few	TRBJ2-4	TRBV29-1	.	CSVEGNGDIQYF	TGCAGCGTTGAAGGGAATGGGGACATTCAGTACTTC
few	TRBJ1-2	TRBV7-9	.	CASSDDSFYGYTF	TGTGCCAGCAGCGATGACAGCTTCTATGGCTACACCTTC
few	TRBJ2-1	TRBV28	TRBD2	CASSGGTSDEQFF	TGTGCCAGCAGTGGGGGGACTAGCGATGAGCAGTTCTTC
.	TRBJ2-3	TRBV29-1	TRBD2	CSVFGTRGNTQYF	TGCAGCGTCTTCGGGACTAGGGGAAATACGCAGTATTTT
few	TRBJ2-1	TRBV7-9	.	CASSHSRTGNEQFF	TGTGCCAGCAGCCACAGTCGGACCGGCAATGAGCAGTTCTTC
few	TRBJ2-7	TRBV29-1	.	CSVVLQGTYEQYF	TGCAGCGTTGTTTTGCAGGGCACCTACGAGCAGTACTTC
.	TRBJ2-7	TRBV18	.	CASSLGPGWGAEDEQYF	TGTGCCAGCTCACTGGGCCCGGGTTGGGGGGCGGAAGACGAGCAGTACTTC
.	TRBJ2-1	TRBV13	.	CASSLGDDEQFF	TGTGCCAGCAGCTTAGGAGACGATGAGCAGTTCTTC
.	TRBJ2-2	TRBV4-3	.	CASSQQGLNTGELFF	TGCGCCAGCAGCCAGCAGGGACTGAACACCGGGGAGCTGTTTTTT
.	TRBJ2-1	TRBV11-1	.	CASSLRGAAHNEQFF	TGTGCCAGCAGCTTGAGGGGCGCAGCCCACAATGAGCAGTTCTTC
few	TRBJ1-1	TRBV5-1	.	CASSLSGANTEAFF	TGCGCCAGCAGCTTGTCCGGGGCGAACACTGAAGCTTTCTTT
few	TRBJ2-7	TRBV28	.	CASSPWTRSYEQYF	TGTGCCAGCAGTCCGTGGACAAGATCCTACGAGCAGTACTTC
.	TRBJ2-2	TRBV20-1	.	CSVGESGELFF	TGCAGTGTCGGGGAGTCCGGGGAGCTGTTTTTT
.	TRBJ1-5	TRBV15	.	CATGSSWRSNQPQHF	TGTGCCACCGGGAGTAGTTGGCGCAGCAATCAGCCCCAGCATTTT
.	TRBJ1-4	TRBV29-1	.	CSARGTNEKLFF	TGCAGCGCGAGGGGAACTAATGAAAAACTGTTTTTT
once	TRBJ2-1	TRBV5-4	TRBD1	CASSARDSNEQFF	TGTGCCAGCAGCGCTCGGGACAGCAATGAGCAGTTCTTC
.	TRBJ2-4	TRBV21-1	.	CATLDSHKNIQYF	TGTGCCACCTTGGACAGCCACAAAAACATTCAGTACTTC
.	TRBJ1-1	TRBV7-9	.	CASSNRETEAFF	TGTGCCAGCAGCAACAGGGAGACTGAAGCTTTCTTT
.	TRBJ1-2	TRBV29-1	.	CSVEDRVTMNGYTF	TGCAGCGTTGAAGATCGTGTTACTATGAACGGCTACACCTTC
few	TRBJ2-7	TRBV15	TRBD1	CATSSPGQSYEQYF	TGTGCCACCAGCAGCCCGGGACAGTCCTACGAGCAGTACTTC
few	TRBJ2-1	TRBV20-1	.	CSANLEREQFF	TGCAGTGCAAACCTAGAACGTGAGCAGTTCTTC